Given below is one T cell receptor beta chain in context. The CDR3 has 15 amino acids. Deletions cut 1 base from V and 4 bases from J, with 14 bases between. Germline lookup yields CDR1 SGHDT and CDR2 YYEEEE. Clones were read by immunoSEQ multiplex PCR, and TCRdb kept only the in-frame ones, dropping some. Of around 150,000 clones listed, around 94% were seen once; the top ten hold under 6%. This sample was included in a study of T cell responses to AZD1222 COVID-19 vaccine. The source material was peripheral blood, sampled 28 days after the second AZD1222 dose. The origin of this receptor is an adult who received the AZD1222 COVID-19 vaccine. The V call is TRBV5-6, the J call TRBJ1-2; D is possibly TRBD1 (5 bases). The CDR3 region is CASSLIPTASYGYTF. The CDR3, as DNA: TGTGCCAGCAGCTTGATACCGACAGCTTCCTATGGCTACACCTTC.